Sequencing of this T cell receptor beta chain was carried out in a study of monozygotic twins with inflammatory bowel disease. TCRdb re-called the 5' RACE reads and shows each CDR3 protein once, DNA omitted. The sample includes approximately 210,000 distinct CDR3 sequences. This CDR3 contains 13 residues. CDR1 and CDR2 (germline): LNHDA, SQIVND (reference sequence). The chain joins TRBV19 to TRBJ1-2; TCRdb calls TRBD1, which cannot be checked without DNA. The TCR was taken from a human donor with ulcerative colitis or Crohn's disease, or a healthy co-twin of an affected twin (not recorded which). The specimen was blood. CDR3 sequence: CATSVGTLGGYTF.